This is a list of T cell receptor beta chains from one sample in a study of blood T cell repertoires in COVID-19. TCRdb's table, derived via immunoSEQ multiplex PCR, lists solely in-frame clones and lacks some. The table shows around 40,000 clones, with 85% to 95% occurring only once. Material for sequencing was peripheral blood. These receptors came from a human donor with active COVID-19. The donor label of this sample is uncertain. Each CDR3 is given with its conserved first and last residue.

V gene,J gene,CDR3 protein
TRBV9,TRBJ2-7,CASSPQAGTGSYEQYF
TRBV19,TRBJ2-2,CASSLTSGGQNTGELFF
TRBV6-6,TRBJ2-1,CASSGAAGWLGIF
TRBV11-2,TRBJ2-5,CASSLGGQGPQETQYF
TRBV28,TRBJ1-2,CASSAIGGAYYGYTF
TRBV12-5,TRBJ1-5,CASAIRQGSHQPQHF
TRBV19,TRBJ2-1,CASSDGGLRVEQFF
TRBV5-1,TRBJ1-1,CASSLIRDRVNTEAFF
TRBV2,TRBJ1-4,CASSVNRGWNEKLFF
TRBV10-3,TRBJ1-5,CAISGQSNQPQHF
TRBV5-1,TRBJ2-5,CASSPPGQGQETQYF
TRBV3-1/TRBV3-2,TRBJ1-2,CASSQEALGGRNGYTF
TRBV10-2,TRBJ2-1,CASSGRGEPSYNEQFF
TRBV5-1,TRBJ2-2,CASSLQGNTGELFF
TRBV4-1,TRBJ2-5,CASSQDGAGNTPQETQYF
TRBV28,TRBJ1-5,CASSSTGGQGTHQPQHF
TRBV19,TRBJ1-5,CATAWGGNQPQHF
TRBV5-5,TRBJ1-5,CASSPGPDKYLNSNQPQHF
TRBV5-5,TRBJ2-2,CASSLLGASHGELFF
TRBV18,TRBJ2-7,CASSPKGQGPIYEQYF
TRBV11-2,TRBJ1-1,CASSQDRGTEAFF
TRBV5-1,TRBJ2-5,CASSLFGQGRGETQYF
TRBV18,TRBJ2-7,CASSWTQGMVEQYF
TRBV28,TRBJ2-4,CASRLATYPPLAKNIQYF
TRBV6-5,TRBJ2-7,CASGPGHWYEQYF
TRBV3-1/TRBV3-2,TRBJ2-5,CASSQEYASVLGRETQYF
TRBV19,TRBJ2-1,CASKASGRDEQFF
TRBV9,TRBJ2-5,CASSARGGIPNQETQYF
TRBV4-1,TRBJ2-7,CASSFRLVGAYEQYF
TRBV10-3,TRBJ1-2,CAISQRQGGDYGYTF
TRBV4-1,TRBJ2-4,CASSPVLQGAKNIQYF
TRBV7-2,TRBJ1-4,CASSLGTFATNEKLFF
TRBV7-6,TRBJ2-7,CASSLGGADGRYESNYEQYF
TRBV24-1,TRBJ2-5,CATSQGETQYF
TRBV28,TRBJ1-2,CASSQTPFYGYTF
TRBV3-1/TRBV3-2,TRBJ1-5,CASSPSTTAGNQPQHF
TRBV28,TRBJ1-2,CASRTTENYGYTF
TRBV3-1/TRBV3-2,TRBJ2-1,CASSQKGGRATFGEQFF
TRBV5-1,TRBJ2-2,CASSLDGTGFGGELFF
TRBV19,TRBJ2-1,CASNGAGGPSYNEQFF
TRBV5-1,TRBJ1-4,CASSLAGTVDEKLFF